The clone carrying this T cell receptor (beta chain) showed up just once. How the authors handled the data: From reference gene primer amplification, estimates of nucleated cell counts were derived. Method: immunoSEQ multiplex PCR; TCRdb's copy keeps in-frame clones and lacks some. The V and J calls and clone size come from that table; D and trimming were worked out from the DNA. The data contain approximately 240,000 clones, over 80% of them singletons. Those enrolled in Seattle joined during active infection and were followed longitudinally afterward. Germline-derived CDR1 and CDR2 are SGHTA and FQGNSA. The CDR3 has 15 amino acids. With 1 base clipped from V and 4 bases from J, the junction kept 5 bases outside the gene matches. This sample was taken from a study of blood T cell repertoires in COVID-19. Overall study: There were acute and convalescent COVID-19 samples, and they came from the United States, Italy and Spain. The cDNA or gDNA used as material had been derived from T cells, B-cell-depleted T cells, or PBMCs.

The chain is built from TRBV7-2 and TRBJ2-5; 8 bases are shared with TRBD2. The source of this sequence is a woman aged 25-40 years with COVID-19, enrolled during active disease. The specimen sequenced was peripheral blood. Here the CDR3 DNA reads TGTGCCAGCAGCTTAGATTCGGGGGGGCTAGAGACCCAGTACTTC. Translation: CASSLDSGGLETQYF.